This is a list of T cell receptor beta chains from one sample in a study of blood T cell repertoires in COVID-19. Sequenced by immunoSEQ multiplex PCR; TCRdb stores in-frame clones only, minus some. The profile shows 200,000 to 250,000 clones, around 83% of them singletons. Sequenced material: peripheral blood. These receptors were collected from a man younger than 45 who had recovered from COVID-19. Both conserved end residues are part of each CDR3. The D gene is left open where the match is weak. Not all rows give a size; the values are once, few, many and, for expanded clones, a class.

abundance	d_gene	v_gene	j_gene	CDR3aa	CDR3nt
-	TRBD1	TRBV11-2	TRBJ1-2	CASSLDPTGGNGYTF	TGTGCCAGCAGCTTAGACCCGACAGGGGGAAATGGCTACACCTTC
-	-	TRBV27	TRBJ2-1	CASRPDAWSSYNEQFF	TGTGCCAGCAGACCTGACGCTTGGAGCTCCTACAATGAGCAGTTCTTC
-	-	TRBV7-2	TRBJ2-5	CASSLGLETQYF	TGTGCCAGCAGCTTAGGACTAGAGACCCAGTACTTC
-	-	TRBV6-5	TRBJ2-1	CASRPTGTPYNEQFF	TGTGCCAGCAGGCCCACAGGGACGCCCTACAATGAGCAGTTCTTC
-	-	TRBV11-2	TRBJ2-5	CASSFAGDETQYF	TGTGCCAGCAGCTTCGCAGGGGACGAGACCCAGTACTTC
once	-	TRBV15	TRBJ1-1	CATSREDSEAFF	TGTGCCACCAGCAGAGAGGACAGCGAAGCTTTCTTT
-	TRBD1	TRBV7-3	TRBJ1-1	CASSLNQGGMNTEAFF	TGTGCCAGCAGCTTAAATCAGGGGGGCATGAACACTGAAGCTTTCTTT
-	-	TRBV7-6	TRBJ1-1	CASSLFPLIQGKMSTEAFF	TGTGCCAGCAGCCTATTCCCTTTAATACAGGGAAAAATGTCCACTGAAGCTTTCTTT
-	-	TRBV12-5	TRBJ2-6	CASAPSGANVLTF	TGTGCTAGTGCCCCGTCTGGGGCCAACGTCCTGACTTTC
-	-	TRBV27	TRBJ1-5	CATRVREGQPQHF	TGTGCCACCAGAGTTCGGGAGGGTCAGCCCCAGCATTTT
-	-	TRBV13	TRBJ2-6	CASSLTGFSGANVLTF	TGTGCCAGCAGCTTGACAGGCTTCTCTGGGGCCAACGTCCTGACTTTC
-	TRBD2	TRBV7-9	TRBJ2-3	CASSLRSGGSADTQYF	TGTGCCAGCAGCTTACGAAGCGGGGGGTCTGCAGATACGCAGTATTTT
-	-	TRBV5-1	TRBJ1-3	CASSLSVLSGNTIYF	TGCGCCAGCAGCTTGTCCGTTCTCTCTGGAAACACCATATATTTT
-	-	TRBV5-8	TRBJ2-3	CASSFLDTQYF	TGTGCCAGCAGCTTTCTAGATACGCAGTATTTT
few	-	TRBV10-3	TRBJ2-2	CAISLRSLNTGELFF	TGTGCCATCAGCTTGCGGAGCCTGAACACCGGGGAGCTGTTTTTT
-	-	TRBV6-5	TRBJ1-1	CASRQDSTTEAFF	TGTGCCAGCAGGCAAGACAGTACCACTGAAGCTTTCTTT
-	-	TRBV28	TRBJ1-1	CASSLSFRGRTEAFF	TGTGCCAGCAGTTTATCGTTCAGGGGTCGGACTGAAGCTTTCTTT
-	TRBD1	TRBV19	TRBJ1-5	CASSRDRGGIQPQHF	TGTGCCAGTAGTAGGGACAGGGGAGGTATTCAGCCCCAGCATTTT
-	TRBD2	TRBV28	TRBJ2-2	CASTSGGINAGELFF	TGTGCCAGCACTAGCGGGGGGATAAATGCCGGGGAGCTGTTTTTT
-	TRBD1	TRBV19	TRBJ1-6	CASKAGGEPTLPYNSPLHF	TGTGCCAGTAAGGCAGGGGGCGAACCTACCCTGCCCTATAATTCACCCCTCCACTTT
-	-	TRBV7-2	TRBJ2-2	CASSPVPRGNTGELFF	TGTGCCAGCAGCCCCGTCCCCCGCGGGAACACCGGGGAGCTGTTTTTT
once	-	TRBV6-5	TRBJ1-2	CASSSAVAGEGYGYTF	TGTGCCAGCAGTTCGGCCGTCGCCGGGGAAGGGTATGGCTACACCTTC
-	-	TRBV7-9	TRBJ2-5	CASSLVAGAETQYF	TGTGCCAGCAGCTTAGTCGCGGGCGCGGAGACCCAGTACTTC
-	-	TRBV10-3	TRBJ2-1	CAIKRDSSNNEQFF	TGTGCCATCAAAAGGGACTCATCCAACAATGAGCAGTTCTTC
few	TRBD1	TRBV7-9	TRBJ1-1	CASRTGGPEAFF	TGTGCCAGCAGGACAGGGGGCCCCGAAGCTTTCTTT
-	-	TRBV27	TRBJ1-1	CASSPLSSLNTEAFF	TGTGCCAGCAGTCCCCTAAGTTCTTTGAACACTGAAGCTTTCTTT
-	-	TRBV19	TRBJ2-3	CASSKVIGGTDTQYF	TGTGCCAGTAGTAAGGTGATCGGGGGCACAGATACGCAGTATTTT
-	TRBD2	TRBV10-3	TRBJ2-7	CAISGTSGLYEQYF	TGTGCCATCAGTGGTACTAGCGGACTCTACGAGCAGTACTTC
-	-	TRBV5-5	TRBJ2-3	CASSLASQGSTDTQYF	TGTGCCAGCAGCTTGGCGAGCCAGGGGAGCACAGATACGCAGTATTTT
-	-	TRBV11-1	TRBJ1-1	CASSLAGRTEAFF	TGTGCCAGCAGCTTAGCGGGGCGGACTGAAGCTTTCTTT
-	-	TRBV28	TRBJ1-6	CASSSKAGRINSPLHF	TGTGCCAGCAGTTCCAAGGCGGGACGGATTAATTCACCCCTCCACTTT
-	-	TRBV7-8	TRBJ2-7	CASSLARPISEQYF	TGTGCCAGCAGCTTAGCGCGTCCGATTTCTGAGCAGTACTTC
-	-	TRBV7-9	TRBJ2-7	CASSSNYEQYF	TGTGCCAGCAGCTCTAACTACGAGCAGTACTTC
-	TRBD1	TRBV4-1	TRBJ1-2	CASSHQTGGIYGYTF	TGCGCCAGCAGCCACCAGACAGGGGGCATCTATGGCTACACCTTC
-	TRBD2	TRBV18	TRBJ2-1	CASSPVSGNEQFF	TGTGCCAGCTCCCCGGTTAGCGGGAATGAGCAGTTCTTC
-	-	TRBV19	TRBJ2-1	CASSIVVVGNEQFF	TGTGCCAGTAGTATAGTCGTGGTCGGCAATGAGCAGTTCTTC
-	TRBD1	TRBV7-3	TRBJ2-1	CASSLTPGQGNEQFF	TGTGCCAGCAGCTTAACCCCGGGACAGGGGAATGAGCAGTTCTTC
-	TRBD1	TRBV10-3	TRBJ1-2	CAISLGTGLGGYTF	TGTGCCATCAGCCTCGGGACAGGGCTAGGGGGCTACACCTTC
-	-	TRBV18	TRBJ2-6	CASSPLSSGANVLTF	TGTGCCAGCTCACCATTGTCTTCTGGGGCCAACGTCCTGACTTTC
-	-	TRBV6-1	TRBJ1-2	CASSEALGVSRYGYTF	TGTGCCAGCAGTGAAGCGCTCGGGGTTTCTCGCTATGGCTACACCTTC
-	TRBD1	TRBV5-6	TRBJ2-5	CASSPGTEETQYF	TGTGCCAGCAGCCCGGGGACAGAAGAGACCCAGTACTTC
few	-	TRBV11-3	TRBJ2-7	CASSGWQGEQYF	TGTGCCAGCAGCGGCTGGCAGGGCGAGCAGTACTTC
-	TRBD1	TRBV3-1/TRBV3-2	TRBJ1-6	CASRQTGQSNSPLHF	TGTGCCAGCAGGCAAACGGGACAGAGTAATTCACCCCTCCACTTT
-	-	TRBV12-3/TRBV12-4	TRBJ2-7	CASRRTNSYEQYF	TGTGCCAGCAGAAGGACTAACTCCTACGAGCAGTACTTC
-	-	TRBV5-4	TRBJ2-5	CASSPGGGRAQETQYF	TGTGCCAGCAGCCCGGGGGGCGGCAGGGCCCAAGAGACCCAGTACTTC
once	TRBD2	TRBV5-4	TRBJ2-2	CASSFGLAGFGTGELFF	TGTGCCAGCAGCTTTGGACTAGCGGGGTTTGGCACCGGGGAGCTGTTTTTT
once	-	TRBV11-1	TRBJ1-1	CASSLVVQGNTEAFF	TGTGCCAGCAGCTTAGTGGTGCAGGGTAACACTGAAGCTTTCTTT
-	-	TRBV9	TRBJ1-2	CASSPLTSNYGYTF	TGTGCCAGCAGCCCCCTGACATCTAACTATGGCTACACCTTC
-	-	TRBV20-1	TRBJ2-5	CSASEPRETQYF	TGCAGTGCTAGTGAGCCCAGGGAGACCCAGTACTTC
-	TRBD1	TRBV19	TRBJ1-5	CASSKGGEWDSNQPQHF	TGTGCCAGTAGTAAAGGGGGCGAATGGGATAGCAATCAGCCCCAGCATTTT